This T cell receptor beta chain was identified in a study of ipilimumab plus nivolumab after autologous stem cell transplantation. Overall study: A median of roughly 8 nivolumab and 5 ipilimumab doses were given. DLBCL patients had primary refractory or relapsed disease.

Clones were sequenced by immunoSEQ multiplex PCR, and TCRdb holds only the in-frame ones, with some missing. Seen here are about 83,000 clones, around 80% observed once, and the top ten hold roughly 2%. This clone was observed a few times. Checkpoint therapy with ipilimumab 1 mg/kg began 14 to 28 days after transplant. The germline gives CDR1 PRHDT, CDR2 FYEKMQ (reference sequence). The CDR3 loop spans 14 amino acids. The V gene lost 2 bases and the J gene lost 0 bases, with 5 bases spanning the gap. The sample in question was PBMCs, obtained in a trial of ipilimumab plus nivolumab as post-transplant consolidation. The source is a male donor with diffuse large B-cell lymphoma. This chain links TRBV13 with TRBJ2-4; D unclear. CDR3: CASSLFQAKNIQYF. The CDR3 DNA is TGTGCCAGCAGCTTATTCCAAGCCAAAAACATTCAGTACTTC.